These T cell receptor beta chains were read from a single sample in a study of lymphopenia after photon versus proton radiotherapy. Here immunoSEQ multiplex PCR was the method, and the copy in TCRdb shows in-frame clones only, minus some. The data hold more than 15,000 clones, with 80% to 90% observed a single time. Sequences were derived from peripheral blood, sampled from a patient treated with photon-based radiotherapy. The origin of the receptors is a woman aged 50 to 65 with pancreatic cancer. The CDR3 runs from the conserved cysteine through the conserved F or W. The D gene is left open where the match is weak. Size is omitted from some rows. Given values are once, few, many or a class for expanded clones.

TRBV28	TRBJ2-2	.	.	CATGGKVAGELFF	TGTGCCACTGGGGGGAAAGTGGCCGGGGAGCTGTTTTTT
TRBV5-4	TRBJ2-5	.	.	CASSPAGRQETQYF	TGTGCCAGCAGCCCGGCGGGCAGGCAAGAGACCCAGTACTTC
TRBV6-1	TRBJ2-3	.	.	CASSAPVAASTDTQYF	TGTGCCAGCAGTGCCCCTGTGGCGGCTAGCACAGATACGCAGTATTTT
TRBV6-5	TRBJ2-1	.	.	CASSKRRTNNEQFF	TGTGCCAGCAGTAAGCGCCGGACGAACAATGAGCAGTTCTTC
TRBV11-2	TRBJ1-1	.	.	CASSLGRGNGNTEAFF	TGTGCCAGCAGCTTAGGGAGGGGCAATGGGAACACTGAAGCTTTCTTT
TRBV4-3	TRBJ2-2	.	TRBD2	CASSQLVLGLAPGELFF	TGCGCCAGCAGCCAGCTAGTTCTAGGACTAGCTCCCGGGGAGCTGTTTTTT
TRBV10-1	TRBJ2-2	.	.	CASSWGGTGELFF	TGCGCCAGCAGTTGGGGTGGGACCGGGGAGCTGTTTTTT
TRBV2	TRBJ2-3	.	TRBD1	CASRNTGGYTDTQYF	TGTGCCAGCAGGAACACAGGGGGTTACACAGATACGCAGTATTTT
TRBV28	TRBJ2-5	.	TRBD2	CASSFSSSGKETQYF	TGTGCCAGCAGTTTCAGTTCTAGCGGGAAAGAGACCCAGTACTTC
TRBV25-1	TRBJ2-7	.	TRBD2	CASSLGTSGRRAYEQYF	TGTGCCAGCAGTCTCGGGACTAGCGGGAGAAGGGCTTACGAGCAGTACTTC
TRBV27	TRBJ2-1	.	TRBD2	CASSLGSSGRNEQFF	TGTGCCAGCAGTTTAGGGTCTAGCGGGAGAAATGAGCAGTTCTTC
TRBV11-3	TRBJ2-5	.	TRBD2	CASSATSAQETQYF	TGTGCCAGCAGCGCCACTAGCGCGCAAGAGACCCAGTACTTC
TRBV7-8	TRBJ1-5	.	TRBD1	CASSWGQGDNQPQHF	TGTGCCAGCAGCTGGGGACAGGGGGATAATCAGCCCCAGCATTTT
TRBV25-1	TRBJ1-1	.	.	CASSGRWGVITEAFF	TGTGCCAGCAGTGGAAGATGGGGAGTTATCACTGAAGCTTTCTTT
TRBV4-3	TRBJ2-2	few	.	CASSITENGGELFF	TGCGCCAGCAGCATAACAGAGAACGGCGGGGAGCTGTTTTTT
TRBV6-6	TRBJ2-5	once	TRBD1	CASSYYRGETQYF	TGTGCCAGCAGTTACTACAGGGGAGAGACCCAGTACTTC